This T cell receptor beta chain is from a study of blood T cells in healthy people across ages. Study results and limitations: Both higher diversity and more naive CD4+ cells marked long-lived donors when set against aged donors. The fall in TCR beta diversity per million T cells was roughly linear with age.

A J-beta primer mix and a sample-barcoded 5' primer were used in a second PCR of about 6 to 12 cycles. TCRdb recomputed calls from the 5' RACE reads with MiXCR, one row per CDR3 protein. Of fewer than 2 million distinct CDR3 sequences in the sample, 30% to 40% are singletons; the top ten hold 23%. CDR3 length: 12 amino acids. V lost 6 bases and J 4 bases, leaving 12 bases between the germline ends. Germline assignment: CDR1 DFQATT and CDR2 SNEGSKA (reference sequence). This clonotype came up a few times. The antigen is unknown. This may stem from a read error, because a much larger clone lies one nucleotide away. Each sample had at least 6.5 million PBMCs isolated.

The receptor's source is a human donor in good health. This sequence joins TRBV20-1 and TRBJ2-5; no firm D call. The specimen sequenced was blood. The CDR3 sequence is CSARAARETQYF. The DNA of the CDR3 is TGCAGTGCCCGGGCCGCCCGAGAGACCCAGTACTTC.